The 15 T cell receptor beta chains below come from one sample, sequenced in a study of blood T cells in healthy people across ages. Primed by a sample-barcoded 5' primer and a J-beta primer mix, a second PCR proceeded for roughly 6 to 12 cycles. One entry per CDR3 protein results from TCRdb running MiXCR on the 5' RACE reads. The repertoire has around 1,700,000 distinct CDR3 sequences, over 25% of them found once; the top ten carry approximately 7.7%. Sequencing input: blood. These receptors all come from a woman aged 25 to 45 in good health.

This chain connects TRBV6-5 to TRBJ2-1, with TRBD2 as a possible D gene (7 bases). The ends were cut back, 2 bases at V and 4 bases at J, with 21 bases in the middle. In germline, CDR1 is MNHEY, CDR2 SVGAGI. The CDR3 is made up of 18 amino acids. In DNA, the CDR3 is TGTGCCAGCAGTTACGGTCGAGGGGGTAGCGGGCATTACAATGAGCAGTTCTTC. Protein: CASSYGRGGSGHYNEQFF.

This clonotype was counted a few times. J is TRBJ2-1 and V is TRBV11-2, with no clear D. The CDR3 spans 14 residues. Deletions cut 0 bases from V and 2 bases from J, with 5 bases between. The V gene's germline CDR1 is SGHAT and CDR2 FQNNGV. The CDR3 nucleotides are TGTGCCAGCAGCTTAGATCTTGCCTACAATGAGCAGTTCTTC. Translated, it gives CASSLDLAYNEQFF.

The J gene is TRBJ2-2, the V gene TRBV5-1, with D possibly being TRBD2 (6 bases). Germline loops: CDR1 SGHRS, CDR2 YFSETQ. CDR3 length equals 14 residues. Trimming took off 4 bases at V and 3 bases at J, with 10 bases between the two ends. The CDR3 DNA is TGCGCCAGCAGCGGAGGGGTCTACACCGGGGAGCTGTTTTTT. Its translation: CASSGGVYTGELFF.

The table lists this clonotype with a few counts. The rearrangement uses TRBV7-2 and TRBJ2-5; TRBD1 aligns across 7 bases. The CDR3 is 16 residues long. From germline, CDR1 is SGHTA and CDR2 FQGNSA. V shed 5 bases and J 4 bases; nucleotides not matched to a gene: 13. The DNA of the CDR3 is TGTGCCAGCAGCCGAACCCGGACAGGAGGTAGAGAGACCCAGTACTTC. Translation gives CASSRTRTGGRETQYF.

The chain uses TRBV29-1 and TRBJ1-1; TRBD1 agrees at 7 bases. The V segment lost 6 bases and the J segment 1 base; nucleotides outside the gene matches: 11. Germline V gene data show CDR1 as SQVTM and CDR2 as ANQGSEA. CDR3 length: 15 residues. The CDR3 sequence is CSVSLRAGGNTEAFF. The DNA for the CDR3 is TGCAGCGTGAGCCTTAGGGCAGGGGGGAACACTGAAGCTTTCTTT.

This clonotype was observed a handful of times. The chain is built from TRBV25-1 and TRBJ1-6, with D possibly TRBD1 on 6 matching bases. CDR1 is MGHDK, CDR2 SYGVNS, per germline. The length of the CDR3 is 14 residues. Trimming left V 6 bases short and J 10 bases short, with 16 bases between. The CDR3 nucleotides read TGTGCCAGCAGGGGGGCAGGTTGGGGCTCACCCCTCCACTTT. Its translation is CASRGAGWGSPLHF.

This clonotype was recorded a few times. The CDR3 here is CASSLGQGPGYGYTF. The CDR3 DNA reads TGCGCCAGCAGCTTGGGACAGGGACCAGGTTATGGCTACACCTTC. The chain uses TRBV5-1 and TRBJ1-2, with 7 bases aligning to TRBD1. CDR3 length equals 15 residues. The V gene end was trimmed by 0 bases and the J gene end by 5 bases; junction bases not matched to a gene: 7. Germline CDR1 and CDR2: SGHRS and YFSETQ.

This clonotype showed up just once. The chain carries TRBV3-1 and TRBJ2-1; perhaps D is TRBD1 or TRBD2 (5 bases each). The length of the CDR3 is 18 residues. With 5 bases removed from V and 9 bases from J, the gap between germline ends came to 29 bases. The V gene's germline CDR1 is LGHDT and CDR2 YNNKEL (reference sequence). The CDR3 DNA reads TGTGCCAGCAGCTCAAAGGTGAACCGGGACCCAGAACTCGGTGAGCAGTTCTTC. This gives the protein CASSSKVNRDPELGEQFF.

This clonotype was counted only a few times. The chain recombines TRBV29-1 with TRBJ1-6, with a tentative D call TRBD1 (5 bases). Trimming left V 5 bases short and J 7 bases short, with 15 bases between. The CDR3 length is 14 residues. In germline, CDR1 is SQVTM, CDR2 ANQGSEA. CDR3 loop: CSVQQAPWNSPLHF. CDR3 bases: TGCAGCGTTCAACAGGCCCCTTGGAATTCACCCCTCCACTTT.

V is TRBV28 and J is TRBJ1-5; 7 bases agree with TRBD1. The germline gives CDR1 MDHEN, CDR2 SYDVKM. Trimming took 5 bases from V and 4 from J; bases not matched to a gene: 8. The CDR3 sequence is 15 residues long. The chain's CDR3 is CASSQGQVRNQPQHF. CDR3 sequence (DNA): TGTGCCAGCAGTCAAGGACAGGTGCGGAATCAGCCCCAGCATTTT.

V usage is TRBV4-2 and J usage is TRBJ2-2; no clear D. This CDR3 is built from 14 residues. Germline-derived CDR1 and CDR2 are LGHNA and YNFKEQ. Trimming stripped 0 bases from V and 4 bases from J, with 6 bases between. The CDR3 nucleotides read TGTGCCAGCAGCCAAGAAGTTATCACCGGGGAGCTGTTTTTT. It is translated as CASSQEVITGELFF.

Only a few counts were recorded for this clonotype. V gene TRBV28 combines with J gene TRBJ2-7, with D perhaps matching TRBD1 (5 bases). The CDR3 is 17 residues long. V was cut by 3 bases and J by 1 base, with 19 bases left in between. Germline CDR1 reads MDHEN; CDR2 reads SYDVKM. CDR3 DNA sequence: TGTGCCAGCAGTTTCCGTTATGGGGCCCCAACTTCCTACGAGCAGTACTTC. This translates into CASSFRYGAPTSYEQYF.

This clonotype occurred a few times. J is TRBJ2-7 and V is TRBV2; D call uncertain. Looked up from germline, CDR1 is SNHLY and CDR2 is FYNNEI. The CDR3 is 12 residues long. The V end lost 3 bases, the J end lost 2 bases, and 5 bases lay between the germline ends. CDR3 DNA sequence: TGTGCCAGCAGTGATCTTCCCTACGAGCAGTACTTC. This translates into CASSDLPYEQYF.

The chain joins TRBV25-1 to TRBJ1-6, with a weak D call TRBD1 (5 bases). Germline V gives CDR1 MGHDK, CDR2 SYGVNS. The length of the CDR3 is 16 residues. Trimming took 1 base from V and 2 from J, leaving 9 bases between them. Written as DNA, the CDR3 is TGTGCCAGCAGTGAATCCGGGGACCCCTATAATTCACCCCTCCACTTT. This translates into CASSESGDPYNSPLHF.

In its sample, this clonotype was seen a few times. The J gene is TRBJ2-7, the V gene TRBV7-2; TRBD1 matches 7 bases. The CDR3 extends over 16 amino acids. The trim removed 3 bases at V and 7 bases at J, leaving 15 bases unmatched. CDR1 is SGHTA, CDR2 FQGNSA, per germline. The chain's CDR3 is CASSFLFKQGYNEQYF. The CDR3, as DNA: TGTGCCAGCAGCTTCCTCTTTAAACAGGGGTACAATGAGCAGTACTTC.